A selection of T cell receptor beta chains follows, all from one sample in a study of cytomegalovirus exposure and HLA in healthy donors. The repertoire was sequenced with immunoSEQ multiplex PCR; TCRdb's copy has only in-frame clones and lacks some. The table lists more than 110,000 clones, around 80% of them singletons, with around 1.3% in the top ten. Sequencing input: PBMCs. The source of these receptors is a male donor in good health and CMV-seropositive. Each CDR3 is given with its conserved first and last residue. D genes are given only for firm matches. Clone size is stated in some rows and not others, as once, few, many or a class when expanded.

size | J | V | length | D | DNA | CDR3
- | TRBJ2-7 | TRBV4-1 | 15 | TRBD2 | TGCGCCAGCAGCCAAGGGGCGGGAGAGTTCGACGAGCAGTACTTC | CASSQGAGEFDEQYF
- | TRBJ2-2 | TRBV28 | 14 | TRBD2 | TGTGCCAGCAGACCTGGACTAGCCACCGGGGAGCTGTTTTTT | CASRPGLATGELFF
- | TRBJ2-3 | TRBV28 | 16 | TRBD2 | TGTGCCAGCAGTTTCTCGACTAGCGGGAGCACAGATACGCAGTATTTT | CASSFSTSGSTDTQYF
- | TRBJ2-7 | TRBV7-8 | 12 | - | TGTGCCAGCAGCTACCAGGCCTACGAGCAGTACTTC | CASSYQAYEQYF
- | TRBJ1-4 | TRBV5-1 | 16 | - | TGCGCCAGCAGCAATGGACAGATGGGGGCTAATGAAAAACTGTTTTTT | CASSNGQMGANEKLFF
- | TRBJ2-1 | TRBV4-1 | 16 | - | TGCGCCAGCAGCCAAGATGCCCAGCGGGTCTACAATGAGCAGTTCTTC | CASSQDAQRVYNEQFF
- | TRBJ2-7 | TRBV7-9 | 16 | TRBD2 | TGTGCCAGCAGTCCCGGACTAGCGGGAGCAACCTACGAGCAGTACTTC | CASSPGLAGATYEQYF
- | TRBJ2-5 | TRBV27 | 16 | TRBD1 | TGTGCCAGCAGAACTAAAACAGGGGAAGGGGGAGAGACCCAGTACTTC | CASRTKTGEGGETQYF
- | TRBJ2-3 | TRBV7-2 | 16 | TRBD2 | TGTGCCAGCAGCTTTCGTTCCGGGAGGGCCGCAGATACGCAGTATTTT | CASSFRSGRAADTQYF
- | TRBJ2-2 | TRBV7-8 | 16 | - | TGTGCCAGCAGTCGTCTGCAGGGAATGAACACCGGGGAGCTGTTTTTT | CASSRLQGMNTGELFF
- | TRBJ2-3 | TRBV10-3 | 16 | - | TGTGCCATCAGTGATCCCCCGGAGGAGCCACCAGATACGCAGTATTTT | CAISDPPEEPPDTQYF
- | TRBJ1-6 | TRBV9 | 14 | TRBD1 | TGTGCCAGCAGCCCCCGGGACAGGGATTCACCCCTCCACTTT | CASSPRDRDSPLHF
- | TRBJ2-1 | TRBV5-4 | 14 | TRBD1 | TGTGCCAGCAGCCAAGGGACAGGGAATAATGAGCAGTTCTTC | CASSQGTGNNEQFF
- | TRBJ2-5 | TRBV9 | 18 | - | TGTGCCAGCAGCCCGATCCGGGGGTGGGTGGCCCGCGAAAAGACCCAGTACTTC | CASSPIRGWVAREKTQYF
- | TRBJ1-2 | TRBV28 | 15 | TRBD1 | TGTGCCAGCAGTTCACATGGACAGGGGCACTATGGCTACACCTTC | CASSSHGQGHYGYTF
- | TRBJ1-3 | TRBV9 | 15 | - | TGTGCCAGCAGCGTCTTCCCCGGAGGTGGAAACACCATATATTTT | CASSVFPGGGNTIYF
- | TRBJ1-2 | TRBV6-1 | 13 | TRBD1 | TGTGCCAGCAGGGAGCGACAGGGCTATGGCTACACCTTC | CASRERQGYGYTF
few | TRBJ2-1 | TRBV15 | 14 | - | TGTGCCACCAGCAGAGAGGGGGGGCTGGATGAGCAGTTCTTC | CATSREGGLDEQFF
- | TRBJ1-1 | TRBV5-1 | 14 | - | TGCGTCAGCAGCTTGGGGACGACAGGCGCTGAAGCTTTCTTT | CVSSLGTTGAEAFF
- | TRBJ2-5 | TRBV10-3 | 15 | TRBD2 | TGTGCCATCACGGAGTCGGGACTAGCATCAGAGACCCAGTACTTC | CAITESGLASETQYF
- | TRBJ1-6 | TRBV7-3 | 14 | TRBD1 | TGTGCCAGCAGCACCGGACAGGAGAGTTCACCCCTCCACTTT | CASSTGQESSPLHF
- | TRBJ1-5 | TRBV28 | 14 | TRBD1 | TGTGCCAGCGGACCCGGGACAGCCAATCAGCCCCAGCATTTT | CASGPGTANQPQHF
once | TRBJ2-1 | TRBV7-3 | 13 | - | TGTGCCAGCAGCTCCCCTTTCGGGGAAGAGCAGTTCTTC | CASSSPFGEEQFF
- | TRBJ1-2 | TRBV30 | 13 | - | TGTGCCTGGAGTCCGACAGGATCCTATGGCTACACCTTC | CAWSPTGSYGYTF
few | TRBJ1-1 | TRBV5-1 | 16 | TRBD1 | TGCGCCAGCAGCTTAACCGGGACAGGGGAGGGCACTGAAGCTTTCTTT | CASSLTGTGEGTEAFF
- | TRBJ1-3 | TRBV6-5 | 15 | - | TGTGCCAGCAGTTACTCGCCAGGGCCTGGAAACACCATATATTTT | CASSYSPGPGNTIYF
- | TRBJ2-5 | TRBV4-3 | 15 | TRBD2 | TGCGCCAGCAGCCAAGAACTAGCGGGAGGGGAGACCCAGTACTTC | CASSQELAGGETQYF
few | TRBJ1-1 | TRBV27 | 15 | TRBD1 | TGTGCCAGCAGTCCATACGACAGGGGGTACACTGAAGCTTTCTTT | CASSPYDRGYTEAFF
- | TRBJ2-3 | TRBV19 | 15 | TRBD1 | TGTGCCAGTAGAGACAGGGACCCTAGCACAGATACGCAGTATTTT | CASRDRDPSTDTQYF
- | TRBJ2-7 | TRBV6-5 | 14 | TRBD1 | TGTGCCAGCAGTCCCGGGACAGCCCCCTACGAGCAGTACTTC | CASSPGTAPYEQYF
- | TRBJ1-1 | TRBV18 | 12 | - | TGTGCCAGCTCACCAGCCGGGACAGAAGCTTTCTTT | CASSPAGTEAFF
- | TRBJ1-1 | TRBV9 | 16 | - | TGTGCCAGCAGCGTAGCGCCGTCAGGGGTAGGAACTGAAGCTTTCTTT | CASSVAPSGVGTEAFF
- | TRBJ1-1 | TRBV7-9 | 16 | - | TGTGCCAGCACCCCCGGGGAAGCCTCCAGGGGAACTGAAGCTTTCTTT | CASTPGEASRGTEAFF
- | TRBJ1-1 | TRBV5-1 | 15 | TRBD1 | TGCGCCAGCAGCTTGGTCCAGGGGGTGAACACTGAAGCTTTCTTT | CASSLVQGVNTEAFF
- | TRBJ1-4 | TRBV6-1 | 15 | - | TGTGCCAGCAGATTGACAGTAGCAACTAATGAAAAACTGTTTTTT | CASRLTVATNEKLFF
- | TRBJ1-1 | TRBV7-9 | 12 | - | TGTGCCAGCAGACAGGGGAACACTGAAGCTTTCTTT | CASRQGNTEAFF